The 30 T cell receptor beta chains listed next were all sequenced from one sample in a study of blood T cell repertoires in COVID-19. Here immunoSEQ multiplex PCR was the method, and the copy in TCRdb shows in-frame clones only, minus some. This table holds 180,000 or so clones, 80% to 90% found once. The sample taken for sequencing was peripheral blood. These receptors originate from a man aged 40-50 years who had recovered from COVID-19.

This chain links TRBV7-2 with TRBJ2-1; 12 bases are a match to TRBD2. The CDR3 is 18 amino acids. CDR1 and CDR2 (germline): SGHTA, FQGNSA. The V and J ends lost 1 base and 4 bases, in that order; junction bases with no gene match: 8. CDR3 in amino acids: CASSLVITSGGIYNEQFF. The CDR3, as DNA: TGTGCCAGCAGCTTAGTGATAACTAGCGGGGGGATATACAATGAGCAGTTCTTC.

The V gene is TRBV6-5, the J gene TRBJ2-3, with 8 positions matching TRBD2. Per germline, CDR1 MNHEY and CDR2 SVGAGI. J was trimmed by 4 bases and V by 6 bases; bases with no gene match: 9. There are 15 residues in the CDR3. CDR3 amino acids: CASSSIAGRADTQYF. The CDR3 DNA sequence: TGTGCCAGCAGCTCCATAGCGGGAAGGGCAGATACGCAGTATTTT.

This clone was counted only a few times. The chain couples TRBV12-3 or TRBV12-4 to TRBJ1-5; no reliable D call. V was clipped by 5 bases and J by 7 bases, with 12 bases between them. CDR3 length equals 13 residues. CDR3 in DNA: TGTGCCAGCAGTCCCCCGCGGCAACAGCCCCAGCATTTT. It is translated as CASSPPRQQPQHF.

The rearrangement joins TRBV12-5 to TRBJ1-1; tentatively, D is TRBD1 (5 bases). The CDR3 loop spans 12 amino acids. Germline V gives CDR1 LGHNT, CDR2 FRNRAP. Between the trimmed V and J ends, which lost 8 bases and 8 bases, there was a span of 15 bases. CDR3 sequence reads: CASSQGDWEAFF. As DNA, the CDR3 is TGTGCTAGTTCTCAGGGTGATTGGGAAGCTTTCTTT. Using reference TRBV12-5 and TRBJ1-1 for the parts outside the CDR3, the full variable domain is DARVTQTPRHKVTEMGQEVTMRCQPILGHNTVFWYRQTMMQGLELLAYFRNRAPLDDSGMPKDRFSAEMPDATLATLKIQPSEPRDSAVYFCASSQGDWEAFFGQGTRLTVV.

This chain uses TRBV28 with TRBJ2-1; no clear D gene. V lost 5 bases, J lost 5 bases, and 7 bases lay in between. Germline values: CDR1 MDHEN, CDR2 SYDVKM. This CDR3 is built from 12 residues. The CDR3 is CASSQTNNEQFF. CDR3 coding DNA: TGTGCCAGCAGTCAAACAAACAATGAGCAGTTCTTC.

J is TRBJ1-2 and V is TRBV7-8, with D unclear. CDR1 and CDR2 (germline): SGHVS, FQNEAQ. CDR3 size: 16 residues. Trimming removed 2 bases from V and 3 bases from J, with 16 bases in between. Here the CDR3 reads CASSLSRWPEDYGYTF. The CDR3 bases are TGTGCCAGCAGCTTATCGCGGTGGCCCGAGGACTATGGCTACACCTTC.

A few counts support this clone. The CDR3 DNA follows: TGTGCCAGCAGCACCAGCGGGCCCTACGAGCAGTACTTC. It is translated as CASSTSGPYEQYF. This chain joins TRBV7-2 and TRBJ2-7, with D possibly being TRBD2 (6 bases). Germline-derived CDR1 and CDR2 are SGHTA and FQGNSA. The germline V and J ends were trimmed by 5 bases and 2 bases, with 10 bases remaining between them. The CDR3 has 13 residues.

The gene calls are TRBV7-2 and TRBJ1-1, with D hard to call. V was shortened by 5 bases and J by 3 bases, with 7 bases between the two germline ends. In germline, CDR1 is SGHTA, CDR2 FQGNSA. CDR3 size: 12 residues. This CDR3 reads CASSLAHTEAFF. The DNA for the CDR3 is TGTGCCAGCAGCCTGGCTCACACTGAAGCTTTCTTT.

This chain joins TRBV6-2 or TRBV6-3 and TRBJ2-3, with 9 bases identical to TRBD2. The CDR3 spans 17 residues. CDR1 and CDR2 from the germline V gene are MNHEY and SVGEGT. Unmatched junction bases numbered 7, after V lost 2 bases and J lost 1 base. The CDR3 DNA reads as TGTGCCAGCAGTTACCTCCGTGCTAGCGGGGGCACAGATACGCAGTATTTT. Amino acids: CASSYLRASGGTDTQYF.

This clone appeared a single time. This rearrangement joins TRBV6-5 to TRBJ2-1; D perhaps matches TRBD1 (6 bases). The CDR3 is 11 amino acids. Germline V lookup: CDR1 MNHEY, CDR2 SVGAGI. The V and J ends lost 6 bases and 11 bases respectively, with 11 bases between them. The CDR3 DNA follows: TGTGCCAGCAGCCAAGGACAGAAGCAGTTCTTC. Protein sequence: CASSQGQKQFF.

DNA of the CDR3: TGTGCTTCCAGGAGGAATAGCCGAGATACGCAGTATTTT. As protein: CASRRNSRDTQYF. This sequence joins TRBV12-3 or TRBV12-4 and TRBJ2-3; perhaps TRBD2 as D (5 bases). CDR3 size: 13 residues.

The rearrangement uses TRBV5-6 and TRBJ2-7; unclear D gene. The germline V gene encodes CDR1 SGHDT and CDR2 YYEEEE. The CDR3 is 14 residues long. V was pared by 6 bases and J by 6 bases, with 19 bases between. This chain's CDR3 is CASTFQVMEGEQYF. The CDR3 DNA sequence: TGTGCCAGCACCTTTCAGGTCATGGAAGGCGAGCAGTACTTC.

The chain joins TRBV19 to TRBJ1-5; no definite D call. Germline V lookup: CDR1 LNHDA, CDR2 SQIVND (reference sequence). The CDR3 consists of 14 residues. The ends were cut back, 2 bases at V and 1 base at J, with 6 bases in the middle. The CDR3 DNA reads as TGTGCCAGTAGTATACCTCGGAGCAATCAGCCCCAGCATTTT. This codes for CASSIPRSNQPQHF.

The chain has TRBV6-4 and TRBJ1-2, with D unclear. Germline V gene data show CDR1 as MRHNA and CDR2 as SNTAGT. The CDR3 contains 16 residues. V was clipped by 3 bases and J by 6 bases, with 20 bases between them. Here the CDR3 DNA reads TGTGCCAGCAGTGAGGAGTTTGTCGCAGGCGGGGATGGCTACACCTTC. It specifies CASSEEFVAGGDGYTF.

J is TRBJ2-3 and V is TRBV14, with 8 bases lining up with TRBD1. V lost 5 bases to trimming and J lost 4 bases; unmatched junction nucleotides: 8. Germline CDR1 is SGHDN and CDR2 is FVKESK. This CDR3 comprises 15 residues. CDR3 sequence reads: CASSAGDRIADTQYF. The CDR3 nucleotides read TGTGCCAGCAGCGCAGGGGACAGGATTGCAGATACGCAGTATTTT.

V and J are TRBV10-3 and TRBJ2-3; 12 bases are a match to TRBD2. V dropped 6 bases and J dropped 6; count of bases not matched to a gene: 10. From germline, CDR1 is ENHRY and CDR2 SYGVKD. The CDR3 is made up of 16 amino acids. The CDR3 region is CAIRNTLAGGMDTQYF. The CDR3 DNA sequence: TGTGCCATCAGGAATACCCTAGCGGGAGGGATGGATACGCAGTATTTT.

The rearrangement uses TRBV10-3 and TRBJ2-2; TRBD1 might be the D (6 bases). V lost 5 bases and J 6 bases, leaving 13 bases between the germline ends. The CDR3 runs 14 residues. Per the germline V gene, CDR1 is ENHRY and CDR2 is SYGVKD. The CDR3 spells CAISKDSSPGELFF. The CDR3 region has the DNA TGTGCCATCAGTAAGGACAGCTCCCCCGGGGAGCTGTTTTTT.

The V gene is TRBV14, the J gene TRBJ2-5, with 8 bases identical to TRBD2. This CDR3 is built from 15 residues. CDR1 is SGHDN, CDR2 FVKESK, per germline. The V and J ends lost 3 bases and 5 bases, in that order; junction bases with no gene match: 8. Here the CDR3 reads CASSQSAGAFETQYF. The CDR3 coding sequence is TGTGCCAGCAGCCAGTCAGCGGGAGCATTCGAGACCCAGTACTTC.

V and J are TRBV6-5 and TRBJ1-2; 9 positions agree with TRBD1. Germline V gene lookup returns CDR1 MNHEY and CDR2 SVGAGI. The CDR3 loop spans 14 amino acids. Trimming took 10 bases from V and 4 from J; bases not matched to a gene: 10. This CDR3 is CAIRPGTGSYGYTF. The CDR3 bases are TGTGCCATCCGTCCCGGGACAGGGTCCTATGGCTACACCTTC.

The chain links TRBV28 to TRBJ1-6; D is perhaps TRBD1 (5 bases). This CDR3 region has 11 residues. V was shortened by 5 bases and J by 18 bases, with 14 bases between the two germline ends. Germline loops: CDR1 MDHEN, CDR2 SYDVKM. This CDR3 is CASSKTHDSHF. CDR3 DNA: TGTGCCAGCAGTAAAACTCACGACAGCCACTTT.

This clone has a handful of counts. The V call is TRBV11-2, the J call TRBJ1-3; D ambiguous. CDR3 length equals 12 residues. Germline V gives CDR1 SGHAT, CDR2 FQNNGV. Trimming removed 0 bases at V and 5 bases at J, with 2 bases between. This chain's CDR3 is CASSLDRNTIYF. CDR3 DNA: TGTGCCAGCAGCTTAGATAGAAACACCATATATTTT.

Of note for this clone: The sample contains more than one DNA sequence encoding this CDR3. Here the CDR3 DNA reads TGTGCCAGCAGCGGCGGGGCCAAAAACATTCAGTACTTC. Residues: CASSGGAKNIQYF. The chain couples TRBV7-2 to TRBJ2-4; D might be TRBD2 (5 bases). The CDR3 consists of 13 residues. Trimming shortened V by 5 bases and J by 1 base, and 6 bases separated the two germline ends. Germline CDR1 reads SGHTA; CDR2 reads FQGNSA.

The gene calls are TRBV28 and TRBJ2-3; D perhaps matches TRBD2 (5 bases). The germline CDR1 and CDR2 sequences are MDHEN and SYDVKM. Trimming stripped 7 bases from V and 5 bases from J, with 10 bases between. CDR3 length equals 12 residues. DNA of the CDR3: TGTGCCAGCAAAGCGGCGGGAGATACGCAGTATTTT. Protein sequence: CASKAAGDTQYF. Complete variable domain (other parts from reference TRBV28 and TRBJ2-3): DVKVTQSSRYLVKRTGEKVFLECVQDMDHENMFWYRQDPGLGLRLIYFSYDVKMKEKGDIPEGYSVSREKKERFSLILESASTNQTSMYLCASKAAGDTQYFGPGTRLTVL.

The rearrangement joins TRBV7-2 to TRBJ2-1; D is unresolved. The CDR3 length is 16 residues. Trimming pared 1 base from V and 0 bases from J, leaving 10 bases between. Per the germline V gene, CDR1 is SGHTA and CDR2 is FQGNSA. The CDR3 protein is CASSLGFLSSYNEQFF. The CDR3 DNA reads TGTGCCAGCAGCTTAGGGTTTCTGAGCTCCTACAATGAGCAGTTCTTC. The variable domain in full, completed from reference TRBV7-2 and TRBJ2-1, reads GAGVSQSPSNKVTEKGKDVELRCDPISGHTALYWYRQSLGQGLEFLIYFQGNSAPDKSGLPSDRFSAERTGGSVSTLTIQRTQQEDSAVYLCASSLGFLSSYNEQFFGPGTRLTVL.

This chain joins TRBV4-1 and TRBJ2-2, with 11 nucleotides matching TRBD1. The germline gives CDR1 MGHRA, CDR2 YSYEKL. The CDR3 loop spans 18 amino acids. V gave up 4 bases and J gave up 6 bases; unmatched junction bases: 13. The CDR3 region is CASSPAKLDRGRSGELFF. CDR3 nucleotides: TGCGCCAGCAGCCCAGCAAAGCTGGACAGGGGGCGCTCCGGGGAGCTGTTTTTT.

The genes are TRBV9 and TRBJ1-2; 7 bases align to TRBD1. Germline V CDR1 and CDR2: SGDLS, YYNGEE. J lost 5 bases, V lost 4 bases, and 8 bases had no gene match. This CDR3 spans 14 amino acids. CDR3 region: CASSPPGTAYGYTF. The CDR3 DNA reads as TGTGCCAGCAGCCCTCCCGGGACAGCTTATGGCTACACCTTC.

This chain connects TRBV18 to TRBJ2-1, with 7 bases identical to TRBD2. This CDR3 region has 16 residues. Germline V gene lookup returns CDR1 KGHSH and CDR2 LQKENI. After removal of 0 bases from V and 6 bases from J, the junction contained 8 bases not matched to a gene. CDR3 DNA sequence: TGTGCCAGCTCACCACCGGCGGGGGTAATCGCCAATGAGCAGTTCTTC. This encodes CASSPPAGVIANEQFF.

This clone came up a few times. The CDR3 coding sequence is TGCGCCAGCAGCCAAGATCTAAAGAGACCCGCGGACGAGCAGTACTTC. Its translation: CASSQDLKRPADEQYF. The chain carries TRBV4-3 and TRBJ2-7; the D is unclear. This CDR3 contains 16 residues. Germline lookup yields CDR1 LGHNA and CDR2 YSLEER. Trimming took off 0 bases at V and 5 bases at J, with 17 bases between the two ends.

The genes are TRBV28 and TRBJ2-5; D ambiguous. Germline assignment: CDR1 MDHEN and CDR2 SYDVKM. The germline V and J ends were trimmed by 6 bases and 3 bases, with 11 bases remaining between them. CDR3 size: 13 residues. Here the CDR3 reads CASSTQVKETQYF. The CDR3 nucleotides read TGTGCCAGCAGCACCCAGGTTAAAGAGACCCAGTACTTC.

The chain carries TRBV18 and TRBJ1-1, with D unresolved. Between the trimmed V and J ends, which lost 3 bases and 7 bases, there was a span of 15 bases. CDR1 and CDR2 from the germline V gene are KGHSH and LQKENI. The CDR3 is 14 residues long. The CDR3 DNA reads TGTGCCAGCTCACCGCAGGAAGGTGTAGATGAAGCTTTCTTT. This sequence encodes CASSPQEGVDEAFF.